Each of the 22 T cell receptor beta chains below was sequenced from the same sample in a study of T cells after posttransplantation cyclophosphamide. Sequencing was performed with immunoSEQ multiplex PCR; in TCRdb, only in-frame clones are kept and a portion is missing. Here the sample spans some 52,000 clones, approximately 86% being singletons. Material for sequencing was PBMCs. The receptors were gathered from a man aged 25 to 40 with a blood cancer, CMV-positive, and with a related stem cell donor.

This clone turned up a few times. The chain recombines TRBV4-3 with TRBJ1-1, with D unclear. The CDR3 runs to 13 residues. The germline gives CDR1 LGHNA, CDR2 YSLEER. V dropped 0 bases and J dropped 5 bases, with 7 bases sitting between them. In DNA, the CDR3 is TGCGCCAGCAGCCAAGAAAAGAGGACTGAAGCTTTCTTT. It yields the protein CASSQEKRTEAFF.

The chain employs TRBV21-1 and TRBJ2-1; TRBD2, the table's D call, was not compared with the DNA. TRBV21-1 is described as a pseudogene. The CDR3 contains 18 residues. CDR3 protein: CASSKRSSSGRANPEQFF. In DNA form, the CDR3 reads TGTGCCAGCAGCAAACGGTCTAGTAGCGGGAGGGCCAACCCTGAGCAGTTCTTC.

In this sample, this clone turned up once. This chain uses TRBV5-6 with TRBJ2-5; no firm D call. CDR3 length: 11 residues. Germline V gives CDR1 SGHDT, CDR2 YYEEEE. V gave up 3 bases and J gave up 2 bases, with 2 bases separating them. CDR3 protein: CASSSQETQYF. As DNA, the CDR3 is TGTGCCAGCAGCTCGCAAGAGACCCAGTACTTC.

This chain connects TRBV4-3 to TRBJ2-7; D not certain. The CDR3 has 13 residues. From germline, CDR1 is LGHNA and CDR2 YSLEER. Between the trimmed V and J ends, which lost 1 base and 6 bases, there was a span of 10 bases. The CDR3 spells CASSQVLETEQYF. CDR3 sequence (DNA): TGCGCCAGCAGCCAAGTTTTGGAGACCGAGCAGTACTTC.

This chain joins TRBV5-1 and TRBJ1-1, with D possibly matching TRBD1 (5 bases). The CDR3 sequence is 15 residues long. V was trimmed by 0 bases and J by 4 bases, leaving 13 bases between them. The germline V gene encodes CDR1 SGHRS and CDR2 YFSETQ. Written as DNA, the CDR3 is TGCGCCAGCAGCTTGGTCGGGGGGATGGGCACTGAAGCTTTCTTT. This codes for CASSLVGGMGTEAFF.

The CDR3 coding sequence is TGTGCCAGCAGCTTAGAGGGGAGGGGTCCGGGACAAGAGACCCAGTACTTC. Translation: CASSLEGRGPGQETQYF. V and J are TRBV7-8 and TRBJ2-5; 7 nucleotides align to TRBD2. This CDR3 spans 17 amino acids. J was trimmed by 2 bases and V by 1 base; bases with no gene match: 10. Germline CDR1 SGHVS, CDR2 FQNEAQ.

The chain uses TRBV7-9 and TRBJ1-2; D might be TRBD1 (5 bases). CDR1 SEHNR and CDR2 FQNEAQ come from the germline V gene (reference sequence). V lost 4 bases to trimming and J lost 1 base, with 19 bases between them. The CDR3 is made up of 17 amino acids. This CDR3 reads CASSSRPRQILNYGYTF. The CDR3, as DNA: TGTGCCAGCAGCTCCCGGCCGAGACAGATACTTAACTATGGCTACACCTTC.

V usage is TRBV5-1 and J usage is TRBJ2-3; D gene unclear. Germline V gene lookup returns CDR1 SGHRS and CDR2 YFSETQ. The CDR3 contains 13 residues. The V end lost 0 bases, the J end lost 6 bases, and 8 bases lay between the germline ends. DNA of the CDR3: TGCGCCAGCAGCTTGGATCGTGTCGATACGCAGTATTTT. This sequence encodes CASSLDRVDTQYF.

The CDR3 loop reads CASTPRGAGGGSEQFF. The DNA of the CDR3 is TGTGCCAGTACCCCAAGAGGGGCGGGAGGGGGCTCGGAGCAGTTCTTC. The gene calls are TRBV19 and TRBJ2-1, with 9 positions matching TRBD2. From germline, CDR1 is LNHDA and CDR2 SQIVND (reference sequence). The CDR3 totals 16 residues. V shed 7 bases, J shed 10 bases, and the junction held 17 bases outside the gene matches.

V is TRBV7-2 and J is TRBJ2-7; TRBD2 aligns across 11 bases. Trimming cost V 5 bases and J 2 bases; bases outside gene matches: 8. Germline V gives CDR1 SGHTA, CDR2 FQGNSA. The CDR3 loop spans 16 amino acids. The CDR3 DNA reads TGTGCCAGCAGCCCCCGGACTAGCGGGCCGCCCTACGAGCAGTACTTC. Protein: CASSPRTSGPPYEQYF.

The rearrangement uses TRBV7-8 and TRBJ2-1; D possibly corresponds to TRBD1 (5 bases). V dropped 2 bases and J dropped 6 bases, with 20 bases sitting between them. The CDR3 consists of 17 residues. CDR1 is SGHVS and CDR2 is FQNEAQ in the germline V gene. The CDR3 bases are TGTGCCAGCAGCTTAAGGAGCGCTTCGGGCAGGGCCAATGAGCAGTTCTTC. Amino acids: CASSLRSASGRANEQFF.

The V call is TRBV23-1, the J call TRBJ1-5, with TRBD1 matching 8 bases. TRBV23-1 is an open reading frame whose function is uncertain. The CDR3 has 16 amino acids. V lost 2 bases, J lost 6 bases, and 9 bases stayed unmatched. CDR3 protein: CASSQRDRNYAQPQHF. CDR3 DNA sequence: TGCGCCAGCAGTCAACGGGACAGGAATTATGCTCAGCCCCAGCATTTT.

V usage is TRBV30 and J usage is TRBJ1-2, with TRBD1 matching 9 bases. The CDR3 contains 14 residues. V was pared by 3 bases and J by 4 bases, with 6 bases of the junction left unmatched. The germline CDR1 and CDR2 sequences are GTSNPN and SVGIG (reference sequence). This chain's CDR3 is CAWRGDREGYGYTF. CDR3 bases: TGTGCCTGGAGGGGGGACAGGGAGGGCTATGGCTACACCTTC.

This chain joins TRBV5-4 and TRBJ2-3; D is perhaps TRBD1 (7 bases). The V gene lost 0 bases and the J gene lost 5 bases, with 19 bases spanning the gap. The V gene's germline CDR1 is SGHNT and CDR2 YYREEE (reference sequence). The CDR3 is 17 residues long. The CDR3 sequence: CASSLGHGGGKGDTQYF. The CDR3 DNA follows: TGTGCCAGCAGCTTGGGACATGGAGGGGGCAAGGGAGATACGCAGTATTTT.

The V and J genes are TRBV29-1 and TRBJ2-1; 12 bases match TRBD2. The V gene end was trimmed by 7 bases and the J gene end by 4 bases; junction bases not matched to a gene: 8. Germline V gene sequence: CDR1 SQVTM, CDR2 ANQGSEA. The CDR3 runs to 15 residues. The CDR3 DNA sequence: TGCAGCGCTGCCCCGACTAGCGGGAGTTACAATGAGCAGTTCTTC. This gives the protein CSAAPTSGSYNEQFF.

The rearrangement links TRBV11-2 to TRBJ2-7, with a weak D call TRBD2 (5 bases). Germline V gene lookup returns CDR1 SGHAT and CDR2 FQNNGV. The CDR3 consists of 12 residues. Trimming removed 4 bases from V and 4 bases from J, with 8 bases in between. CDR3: CASSSRVYEQYF. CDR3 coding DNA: TGTGCCAGCAGCTCGCGGGTTTACGAGCAGTACTTC.

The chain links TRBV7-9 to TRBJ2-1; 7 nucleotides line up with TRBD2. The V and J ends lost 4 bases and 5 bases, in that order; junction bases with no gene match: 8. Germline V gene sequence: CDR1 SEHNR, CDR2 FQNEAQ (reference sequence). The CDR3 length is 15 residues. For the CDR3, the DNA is TGTGCCAGCAGCTCCTATAGCGGGTCCCACAATGAGCAGTTCTTC. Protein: CASSSYSGSHNEQFF.

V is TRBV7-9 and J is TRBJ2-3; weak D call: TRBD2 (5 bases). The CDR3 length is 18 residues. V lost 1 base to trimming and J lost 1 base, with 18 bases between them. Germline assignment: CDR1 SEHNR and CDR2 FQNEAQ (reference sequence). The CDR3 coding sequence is TGTGCCAGCAGCTTAGTGGCGGGTTGGGGTGAGGGCACAGATACGCAGTATTTT. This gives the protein CASSLVAGWGEGTDTQYF.

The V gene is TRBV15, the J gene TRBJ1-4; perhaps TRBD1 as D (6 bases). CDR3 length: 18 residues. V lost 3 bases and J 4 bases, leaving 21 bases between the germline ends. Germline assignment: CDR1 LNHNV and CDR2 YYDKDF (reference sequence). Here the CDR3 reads CATSSPRGQPFNNEKLFF. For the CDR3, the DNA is TGTGCCACCAGCAGCCCCAGGGGACAACCCTTCAATAATGAAAAACTGTTTTTT. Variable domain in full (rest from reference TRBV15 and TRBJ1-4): DAMVIQNPRYQVTQFGKPVTLSCSQTLNHNVMYWYQQKSSQAPKLLFHYYDKDFNNEADTPDNFQSRRPNTSFCFLDIRSPGLGDTAMYLCATSSPRGQPFNNEKLFFGSGTQLSVL.

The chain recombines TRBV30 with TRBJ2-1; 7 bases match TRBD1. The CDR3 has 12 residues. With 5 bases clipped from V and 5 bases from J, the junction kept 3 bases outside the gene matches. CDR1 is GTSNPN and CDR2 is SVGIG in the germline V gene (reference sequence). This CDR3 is CAWGQVNNEQFF. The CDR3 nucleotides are TGTGCCTGGGGACAGGTAAACAATGAGCAGTTCTTC.

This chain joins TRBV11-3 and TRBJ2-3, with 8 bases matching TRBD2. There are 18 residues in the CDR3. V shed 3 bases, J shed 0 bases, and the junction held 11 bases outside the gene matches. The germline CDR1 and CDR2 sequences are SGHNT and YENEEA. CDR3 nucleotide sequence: TGTGCCAGCAGCTTCGGCCTGGGGGGCGGGAGGAGCACAGATACGCAGTATTTT. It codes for CASSFGLGGGRSTDTQYF.

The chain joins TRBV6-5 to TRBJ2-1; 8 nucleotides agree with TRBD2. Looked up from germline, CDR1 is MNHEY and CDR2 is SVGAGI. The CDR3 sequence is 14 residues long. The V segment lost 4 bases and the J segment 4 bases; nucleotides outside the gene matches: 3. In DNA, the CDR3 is TGTGCCAGCAGTTTTAGCGGGGAGTACAATGAGCAGTTCTTC. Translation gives CASSFSGEYNEQFF.